The rows below give T cell receptor beta chains drawn from one sample of a study of blood T cell repertoires in COVID-19. Profiling relied on immunoSEQ multiplex PCR, and the TCRdb table lists in-frame clones only, not all of them. The profile covers roughly 250,000 clones, with about 90% appearing a single time and about 12% taken by the ten largest. The sequenced material came from peripheral blood. These receptors originate from a woman in her 30s with COVID-19, enrolled during active disease. Both conserved end residues are part of each CDR3. D genes are given only for firm matches. Not every row has a clone size; where given, it reads once, few, many or a size class.

j_gene	d_gene	abundance	v_gene	CDR3nt	CDR3aa
TRBJ2-1	TRBD1	once	TRBV4-1	TGCGCCAGCAGCCAAGAAATCGGTATCGGTGGGACAGGGCGATACAATGAGCAGTTCTTC	CASSQEIGIGGTGRYNEQFF
TRBJ1-2	.	once	TRBV5-4	TGTGCCAGCAGCTTGGAGCCAGGGAGGAAAGGGACCTTC	CASSLEPGRKGTF
TRBJ2-1	TRBD1	.	TRBV7-2	TGTGCCAGCAGCTGGAGACAGGGGGTTCAGTTCTTC	CASSWRQGVQFF
TRBJ2-1	TRBD2	.	TRBV4-1	TGCGCCAGCAGCCCTGTACTAGCGGGGGGGTATAGCTCCTACAATGAGCAGTTCTTC	CASSPVLAGGYSSYNEQFF
TRBJ2-6	.	.	TRBV12-3/TRBV12-4	TGTGCCGTAGGGGCCAACGTCCTGACTTTC	CAVGANVLTF
TRBJ2-5	.	once	TRBV18	TGTGCCAGCTCACCAGTGAGCATTTCAATGGGCGCTCGGGGGACCCAGTACTTC	CASSPVSISMGARGTQYF
TRBJ1-1	.	.	TRBV5-5	TGTGCCAGCAGCTCCAGTGGCACTGAAGCTTTCTTT	CASSSSGTEAFF
TRBJ2-2	TRBD2	once	TRBV19	TGTGCCAGTAGTATAGGAAGCGGGGGATACACCGGGGAGCTGTTTTTT	CASSIGSGGYTGELFF
TRBJ1-3	.	.	TRBV14	TGTGCCAGCAGCGGCGGGGTAATCTCTGGAAACACCATATATTTT	CASSGGVISGNTIYF
TRBJ1-2	TRBD1	.	TRBV5-1	TGCGCCAGCAGCTTGGGCGGACAGGGAGCGTATGGCTACACCTTC	CASSLGGQGAYGYTF
TRBJ2-2	TRBD2	once	TRBV6-2/TRBV6-3	TGTGCCAGCAGTCCACTAGCGGCGAACACCGGGGAGCTGTTTTTT	CASSPLAANTGELFF
TRBJ1-2	TRBD1	.	TRBV19	TGTGCCAGTAGTATTCGGGGGACAGGGGAATCCTATGGCTACACCTTC	CASSIRGTGESYGYTF
TRBJ2-1	.	few	TRBV7-9	TGTGCCAGCAGCTCAATAGTAGCGCGGAATGAGCAGTTCTTC	CASSSIVARNEQFF
TRBJ1-2	.	.	TRBV10-2	TGCGCCAGCAGTGTTGGTATTTGGGCCCCGGAAGGCTACACCTTC	CASSVGIWAPEGYTF
TRBJ2-7	TRBD1	.	TRBV5-5	TGTGCCAGCAGTCACCGGGACAGGCCCTACGAGCAGTACTTC	CASSHRDRPYEQYF
TRBJ2-3	TRBD1	once	TRBV5-1	TGCGCCAGCAGCACCGCCAGGGGGATAAATTATACGCAGTATTTT	CASSTARGINYTQYF
TRBJ1-2	.	.	TRBV19	TGTGCCAGTAGTATAGGCGGAGATGGCTACACCTTC	CASSIGGDGYTF
TRBJ1-2	.	.	TRBV18	TGTGCCAGCTCACCACCATTTAAAGACAGGAGCTATGGCTACACCTTC	CASSPPFKDRSYGYTF
TRBJ2-7	TRBD1	once	TRBV19	TGTGCCAGTAGTAGACAGGGACCGGACGCTTACGAGCAGTACTTC	CASSRQGPDAYEQYF
TRBJ2-1	TRBD2	few	TRBV2	TGTGCCAGCAGTCTAGCGGGGACCTCCTACAATGAGCAGTTCTTC	CASSLAGTSYNEQFF
TRBJ1-2	TRBD1	once	TRBV7-9	TGTGCCAGCAGCTTAGCGGACAGGGGGCATGACTATGGCTACACCTTC	CASSLADRGHDYGYTF
TRBJ2-5	.	.	TRBV9	TGTGCCAGCAGGCCCGGGGGATCGGAGACCCAGTACTTC	CASRPGGSETQYF
TRBJ1-6	TRBD1	.	TRBV5-4	TGTGCCAGCAGACAGGGGGCAGTACGCAATTCACCCCTCCACTTT	CASRQGAVRNSPLHF
TRBJ1-2	TRBD1	.	TRBV5-1	TGCGCCAGCAGCCCGGGACAGTTGGACTATGGCTACACCTTC	CASSPGQLDYGYTF
TRBJ2-7	TRBD1	.	TRBV13	TGTGCCAGCAGCTCGGACAGGTCTACCTCCTACGAGCAGTACTTC	CASSSDRSTSYEQYF
TRBJ2-7	.	.	TRBV11-2	TGTGCCAGCAGCTTAGTTCCAGGGATAGGATCCTACGAGCAGTACTTC	CASSLVPGIGSYEQYF
TRBJ2-7	TRBD2	.	TRBV7-2	TGTGCCAGCAGCTGGGACGGGACTAGCGGAAACTACGAGCAGTACTTC	CASSWDGTSGNYEQYF
TRBJ1-2	TRBD1	few	TRBV5-4	TGTGCCAGCAACCGGGACAGCTATGGCTACACCTTC	CASNRDSYGYTF
TRBJ2-3	.	.	TRBV6-4	TGTGCCAGCAGTGACAGAGGTTTGCGAGATACGCAGTATTTT	CASSDRGLRDTQYF